Each of the 30 T cell receptor beta chains below was sequenced from the same sample in a study of T cells after yellow fever vaccination (dated by TCRdb to about 2019). Taken with the paper, the label for treatment or condition translates to: live attenuated yellow fever vaccine strain. The library was prepared using 5' RACE. TCRdb names Illumina HiSeq 2500 as the instrument used. The raw public data were reprocessed by TCRdb itself: fastp quality trimming at Q25, MiXCR clonotype calling, in-frame beta chains only. Rows with one shared CDR3 protein collapse into an entry with the most common genes and DNA. The sample profile shows over 150,000 distinct CDR3 sequences; about 7% of them were found once. The ten largest clones add up to approximately 2.5% of the sample. The sample here was CD4+ T cells sorted from PBMCs, taken about 5 days after the first yellow fever vaccination. The receptors here all came from a man aged 18-30 years who received the YFV17D yellow fever vaccine.

Ten or more counts support this clonotype. The rearrangement joins TRBV5-1 to TRBJ2-3; maybe TRBD1 (5 bases). Germline CDR1 reads SGHRS; CDR2 reads YFSETQ. CDR3 length: 13 amino acids. Trimming took 5 bases from V and 2 from J, leaving 9 bases between them. CDR3 coding DNA: TGCGCCAGCAGAAGGGGCGACACAGATACGCAGTATTTT. This gives the protein CASRRGDTDTQYF.

The V gene is TRBV20-1, the J gene TRBJ1-4; D is ambiguous. The germline gives CDR1 DFQATT, CDR2 SNEGSKA (reference sequence). This CDR3 region has 13 residues. The V end lost 5 bases, the J end lost 8 bases, and 15 bases lay between the germline ends. CDR3 sequence reads: CSAPMTDREKLFF. DNA of the CDR3: TGCAGTGCTCCTATGACGGACCGGGAAAAACTGTTTTTT.

The table lists this clonotype with many counts. V is TRBV29-1 and J is TRBJ1-1; D perhaps matches TRBD1 (5 bases). The germline V gene encodes CDR1 SQVTM and CDR2 ANQGSEA. This CDR3 region has 12 residues. Trimming cost V 7 bases and J 6 bases, with 15 bases left between them. The CDR3 is CSGILAGSEAFF. In nucleotides, the CDR3 is TGCAGCGGAATACTGGCAGGGTCTGAAGCTTTCTTT. Complete variable domain (other parts from reference TRBV29-1 and TRBJ1-1): SAVISQKPSRDICQRGTSLTIQCQVDSQVTMMFWYRQQPGQSLTLIATANQGSEATYESGFVIDKFPISRPNLTFSTLTVSNMSPEDSSIYLCSGILAGSEAFFGQGTRLTVV.

This chain connects TRBV19 to TRBJ1-5; 9 bases map to TRBD1. J lost 1 base, V lost 8 bases, and 3 bases had no gene match. CDR3 length: 14 amino acids. Germline assignment: CDR1 LNHDA and CDR2 SQIVND (reference sequence). CDR3 coding DNA: TGTGCCAGTGCCGGGACAGGGAGCAATCAGCCCCAGCATTTT. It specifies CASAGTGSNQPQHF. Together with reference TRBV19 and TRBJ1-5, the CDR3 gives the full variable domain: DGGITQSPKYLFRKEGQNVTLSCEQNLNHDAMYWYRQDPGQGLRLIYYSQIVNDFQKGDIAEGYSVSREKKESFPLTVTSAQKNPTAFYLCASAGTGSNQPQHFGDGTRLSIL.

This clonotype was picked up many times. The CDR3 region is CASSQEALYEQYF. DNA for the CDR3: TGTGCCAGCAGCCAGGAGGCGTTATACGAGCAGTACTTC. The chain combines TRBV4-2 with TRBJ2-7, with D maybe TRBD2 (5 bases). The CDR3 runs 13 residues. From germline, CDR1 is LGHNA and CDR2 YNFKEQ. The germline V and J ends were trimmed by 3 bases and 4 bases, with 10 bases remaining between them.

This clonotype showed up many times. This chain uses TRBV21-1 with TRBJ2-4; the table's TRBD1 call for D was not verified on the DNA. TRBV21-1 is given as a pseudogene. There are 16 residues in the CDR3. CDR3 in amino acids: CASSPRRGASWDIQYF. In DNA, the CDR3 is TGTGCCAGCAGCCCCCGTAGGGGTGCGAGTTGGGACATTCAGTACTTC.

This clonotype was seen many times. This sequence joins TRBV10-3 and TRBJ2-3, with D perhaps TRBD2 (7 bases). In germline, CDR1 is ENHRY, CDR2 SYGVKD. The CDR3 is 16 amino acids. Trimming took off 0 bases at V and 5 bases at J, with 15 bases between the two ends. In nucleotides, the CDR3 is TGTGCCATCAGTGAGTCGGGGGGGGGCCGGGAAGATACGCAGTATTTT. Translation: CAISESGGGREDTQYF.

In this sample, this clonotype turned up many times. The V call is TRBV11-2, the J call TRBJ2-1, with 8 bases identical to TRBD2. The V and J ends lost 0 bases and 4 bases, in that order; junction bases with no gene match: 11. Germline CDR1 reads SGHAT; CDR2 reads FQNNGV. This CDR3 contains 18 residues. The CDR3 is CASSLDSLAGRTYNEQFF. The CDR3 nucleotides are TGTGCCAGCAGCTTAGATTCGTTAGCGGGGAGGACGTACAATGAGCAGTTCTTC.

The sample holds many counts of this clonotype. The genes are TRBV27 and TRBJ2-4; D is possibly TRBD2 (5 bases). The germline V gene encodes CDR1 MNHEY and CDR2 SMNVEV (reference sequence). Trimming took 2 bases from V and 9 from J, leaving 14 bases between them. This CDR3 region has 14 residues. The CDR3 region has the DNA TGTGCCAGCAGTTTAAATGCGGGCGCTTTCATTCAGTACTTC. Protein product: CASSLNAGAFIQYF.

This clonotype came up many times. This chain joins TRBV6-2 or TRBV6-3 and TRBJ2-7; D may be TRBD1 or TRBD2 (5 bases each). The CDR3 contains 14 residues. Germline values: CDR1 MNHEY, CDR2 SVGEGT. V lost 5 bases and J 6 bases, leaving 17 bases between the germline ends. The CDR3 sequence: CASSPDRFGVEQYV. CDR3 DNA sequence: TGTGCCAGCAGTCCCGACAGATTCGGGGTCGAGCAGTACGTC.

This clonotype was found many times. The chain carries TRBV4-2 and TRBJ1-1, with D possibly matching TRBD1 (5 bases). Trimming took off 3 bases at V and 2 bases at J, with 10 bases between the two ends. Germline V gives CDR1 LGHNA, CDR2 YNFKEQ. The CDR3 totals 14 residues. The CDR3 DNA sequence: TGTGCCAGCAGCCACCTAGACAGAAACACTGAAGCTTTCTTT. It encodes CASSHLDRNTEAFF.

This clonotype showed up just a few times. The chain has TRBV12-3 or TRBV12-4 and TRBJ2-1, with 13 bases aligning to TRBD2. The ends lost 11 bases at V and 2 bases at J; junction bases unmatched: 3. The CDR3 sequence is 14 residues long. CDR3 protein: CACTSGGAYNEQFF. CDR3 DNA sequence: TGTGCCTGTACTAGCGGGGGGGCCTACAATGAGCAGTTCTTC.

This clonotype was recorded a few times. This chain connects TRBV15 to TRBJ2-2, with D possibly matching TRBD1 (6 bases). Trimming left V 0 bases short and J 1 base short, with 9 bases between. CDR1 and CDR2 (germline): LNHNV, YYDKDF (reference sequence). The CDR3 spans 16 residues. The CDR3 reads CATSRDWTENTGELFF. In nucleotides, the CDR3 is TGTGCCACCAGCAGAGATTGGACAGAGAACACCGGGGAGCTGTTTTTT.

In this sample, this clonotype turned up once. With a much larger clone just one base away, this may be a read error. V usage is TRBV9 and J usage is TRBJ2-1, with 7 bases identical to TRBD2. This CDR3 is built from 12 residues. Germline CDR1 and CDR2: SGDLS and YYNGEE. The CDR3, as DNA: TGTGCCAGCAGTCAGAGCGGGGCTCTGCAGTCCTTC. Protein: CASSQSGALQSF.

The table lists this clonotype with many counts. The rearrangement joins TRBV20-1 to TRBJ2-1; D uncertain. Germline V gene lookup returns CDR1 DFQATT and CDR2 SNEGSKA (reference sequence). The V and J ends lost 2 bases and 4 bases respectively, with 6 bases between them. The CDR3 length is 12 residues. The CDR3 bases are TGCAGTGCTAGATCCGGGTACAATGAGCAGTTCTTC. This codes for CSARSGYNEQFF.

This clonotype was counted many times. CDR3 residues: CSAREALAKNIQYF. CDR3 bases: TGCAGTGCTAGAGAGGCCTTAGCCAAAAACATTCAGTACTTC. V is TRBV20-1 and J is TRBJ2-4; D unresolved. V gave up 0 bases and J gave up 0 bases, with 6 bases separating them. This CDR3 contains 14 residues. Germline V gene sequence: CDR1 DFQATT, CDR2 SNEGSKA (reference sequence).

Only one count was recorded for this clonotype. This sequence joins TRBV2 and TRBJ2-2; 9 bases agree with TRBD1. The CDR3 is 16 amino acids. The junction had 15 bases not matched to a gene; V was cut back by 7 bases and J by 9 bases. Germline assignment: CDR1 SNHLY and CDR2 FYNNEI. As DNA, the CDR3 is TGTGCCAGCACAATGATCCGGGACAGGGAAGGCTGGGAGCTGTTTTTT. This gives the protein CASTMIRDREGWELFF.

This chain connects TRBV7-2 to TRBJ1-5, with 7 nucleotides matching TRBD1. The CDR3 covers 15 residues. CDR1 and CDR2 (germline): SGHTA, FQGNSA. Losses at the gene ends were 2 bases for V and 6 bases for J; bases not matched to a gene: 7. As DNA, the CDR3 is TGTGCCAGCAGCTTACGACAGGGAGTAAGTCAGCCCCAGCATTTT. As protein: CASSLRQGVSQPQHF.

The rearrangement links TRBV2 to TRBJ2-1; D is unresolved. The CDR3 loop spans 12 amino acids. CDR1 and CDR2 from the germline V gene are SNHLY and FYNNEI. V shed 5 bases and J shed 5 bases, with 7 bases lying between them. The CDR3 region has the DNA TGTGCCAGCAGTCCTATCCACAATGAGCAGTTCTTC. Translation gives CASSPIHNEQFF.

This clonotype was seen at least ten times. This chain links TRBV7-6 with TRBJ1-3; D gene ambiguous. Per the germline V gene, CDR1 is SGHVS and CDR2 is FNYEAQ. The CDR3 has 14 residues. V gave up 4 bases and J gave up 1 base, with 8 bases separating them. Written as DNA, the CDR3 is TGTGCCAGCAGCTCCCCGGGTTCTGGAAACACCATATATTTT. It codes for CASSSPGSGNTIYF.

This clonotype appeared many times. The chain couples TRBV7-2 to TRBJ1-5; D ambiguous. Germline V gene data show CDR1 as SGHTA and CDR2 as FQGNSA. The CDR3 consists of 14 residues. The ends were cut back, 2 bases at V and 7 bases at J, with 12 bases in the middle. The CDR3, as DNA: TGTGCCAGCAGCTTACAACTAATCCCCCAGCCCCAGCATTTT. Its protein is CASSLQLIPQPQHF. Filled out from reference TRBV7-2 and TRBJ1-5, the complete variable domain reads GAGVSQSPSNKVTEKGKDVELRCDPISGHTALYWYRQSLGQGLEFLIYFQGNSAPDKSGLPSDRFSAERTGGSVSTLTIQRTQQEDSAVYLCASSLQLIPQPQHFGDGTRLSIL.

This clonotype has a handful of counts. V is TRBV5-1 and J is TRBJ1-2, with 11 bases aligning to TRBD1. J gave up 6 bases and V 1 base, and 8 bases lay outside the gene matches. The germline V gene encodes CDR1 SGHRS and CDR2 YFSETQ. The CDR3 runs 16 residues. CDR3 nucleotides: TGCGCCAGCAGCTTGTTAGATGGACAGGGGGCCGATGGCTACACCTTC. This sequence encodes CASSLLDGQGADGYTF.

This clonotype came up a few times. Its ends do not fully match the called genes, so a read error is possible. The chain employs TRBV2 and TRBJ2-6; the match to TRBD1 covers 8 bases. Germline V lookup: CDR1 SNHLY, CDR2 FYNNEI. The CDR3 has 15 amino acids. CDR3 region: CASEEDRVGSNVLTF. The CDR3 DNA follows: TGTGCCAGCGAGGAGGACAGGGTTGGGTCCAACGTCCTGACTTTC.

This clonotype came up many times. The chain employs TRBV20-1 and TRBJ2-3, with 9 bases matching TRBD2. Germline CDR1 reads DFQATT; CDR2 reads SNEGSKA (reference sequence). The CDR3 totals 14 residues. V was pared by 4 bases and J by 6 bases, with 8 bases of the junction left unmatched. The CDR3 here is CSAISAGGPDTQYF. The CDR3 DNA follows: TGCAGTGCTATCTCCGCGGGGGGGCCCGATACGCAGTATTTT.

This clonotype has a handful of counts. The V gene is TRBV6-2 or TRBV6-3, the J gene TRBJ1-4; D gene ambiguous. V was pared by 2 bases and J by 3 bases, with 7 bases between. The CDR3 length is 14 residues. Germline-derived CDR1 and CDR2 are MNHEY and SVGEGT. CDR3 bases: TGTGCCAGCAGTTACGGGAACCCTAATGAAAAACTGTTTTTT. It encodes CASSYGNPNEKLFF.

The table lists this clonotype with a few counts. The gene calls are TRBV28 and TRBJ2-7; no clear D. The germline CDR1 and CDR2 sequences are MDHEN and SYDVKM. V was trimmed by 5 bases and J by 2 bases, leaving 13 bases between them. The CDR3 covers 14 residues. CDR3 bases: TGTGCCAGCAGTAGCCCCGTGGGAACCTACGAGCAGTACTTC. It encodes CASSSPVGTYEQYF.

The table lists this clonotype with many counts. This sequence joins TRBV20-1 and TRBJ2-6; TRBD1 or TRBD2 may be the D gene (5 bases each). The CDR3 extends over 15 amino acids. Trimming cost V 3 bases and J 2 bases, with 11 bases left between them. The germline V gene has CDR1 DFQATT and CDR2 SNEGSKA (reference sequence). The CDR3 region is CSASSLGAGANVLTF. CDR3 sequence (DNA): TGCAGTGCTAGCTCCCTGGGGGCTGGGGCCAACGTCCTGACTTTC.

Ten or more counts support this clonotype. The chain links TRBV6-1 to TRBJ2-1, with 12 bases matching TRBD2. The CDR3 sequence is 15 residues long. Germline trimming cut 6 bases from V and 5 bases from J; bases unmatched to any gene: 5. Germline V gene lookup returns CDR1 MNHNS and CDR2 SASEGT. The CDR3 loop reads CASRALAGGNNEQFF. The CDR3 region has the DNA TGTGCCAGCAGGGCACTAGCGGGGGGTAACAATGAGCAGTTCTTC.

Ten or more counts support this clonotype. This chain's CDR3 is CASSTEGREQFF. The CDR3 nucleotides read TGTGCCAGTAGTACAGAGGGCCGTGAGCAGTTCTTC. The rearrangement joins TRBV19 to TRBJ2-1, with TRBD2 as a possible D gene (5 bases). Germline V lookup: CDR1 LNHDA, CDR2 SQIVND (reference sequence). This CDR3 region has 12 residues. The V end lost 4 bases, the J end lost 9 bases, and 10 bases lay between the germline ends. The full variable domain, rest sourced from reference TRBV19 and TRBJ2-1, is DGGITQSPKYLFRKEGQNVTLSCEQNLNHDAMYWYRQDPGQGLRLIYYSQIVNDFQKGDIAEGYSVSREKKESFPLTVTSAQKNPTAFYLCASSTEGREQFFGPGTRLTVL.

The chain uses TRBV4-2 and TRBJ2-7, with 11 bases matching TRBD2. Germline V lookup: CDR1 LGHNA, CDR2 YNFKEQ. The CDR3 loop spans 14 amino acids. V was clipped by 3 bases and J by 3 bases; unmatched bases: 1. The CDR3 DNA reads TGTGCCAGCAGCCAGGGACTAGCGGACTACGAGCAGTACTTC. Translating it yields CASSQGLADYEQYF.